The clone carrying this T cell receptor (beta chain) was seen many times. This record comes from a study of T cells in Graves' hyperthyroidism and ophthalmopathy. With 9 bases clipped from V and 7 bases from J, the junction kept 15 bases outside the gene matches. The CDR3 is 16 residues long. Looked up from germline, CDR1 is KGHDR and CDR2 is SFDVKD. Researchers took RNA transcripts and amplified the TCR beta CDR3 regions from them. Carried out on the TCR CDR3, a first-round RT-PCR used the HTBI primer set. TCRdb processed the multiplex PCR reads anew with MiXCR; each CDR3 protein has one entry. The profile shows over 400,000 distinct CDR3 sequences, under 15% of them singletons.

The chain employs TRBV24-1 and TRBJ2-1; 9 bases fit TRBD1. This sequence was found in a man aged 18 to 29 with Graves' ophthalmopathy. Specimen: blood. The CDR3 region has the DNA TGTGCCACCGGGACAGGGTTGCGGGGGCCAGGTAATGAGCAGTTCTTC. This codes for CATGTGLRGPGNEQFF.